Listed below are T cell receptor beta chains from one sample, sequenced in a study of shared clonotypes between healthy human individuals. Assay: immunoSEQ multiplex PCR; the TCRdb copy retains only in-frame clones and omits some. The top ten hold about 0.39% of the sample, which has more than 2,000,000 clones, more than 80% seen once. What was sequenced was naive CD4+ T cells from PBMCs. Receptor source: a man in his late teens or twenties in good health. Some clones in this sample may be carry-over from other donors' samples. The CDR3 runs from the conserved cysteine through the conserved F or W. A D gene is named only where the DNA matches it firmly. Clone size is stated in some rows and not others, as once, few, many or a class when expanded.

size: NA
J: TRBJ1-5
D: NA
V: TRBV6-1
CDR3: CASSEYSWGAGNQPQHF
DNA: TGTGCCAGCAGTGAATATAGCTGGGGGGCGGGCAATCAGCCCCAGCATTTT

size: once
J: TRBJ2-7
D: TRBD1
V: TRBV11-2
CDR3: CASSLRSGTGLYF
DNA: TGTGCCAGCAGCTTAAGGTCAGGGACAGGGCTTTACTTC

size: NA
J: TRBJ2-1
D: TRBD2
V: TRBV9
CDR3: CASSGGLAGRGAWNEQFF
DNA: TGTGCCAGCAGCGGTGGACTAGCGGGCCGGGGAGCCTGGAATGAGCAGTTCTTC

size: NA
J: TRBJ1-5
D: TRBD1
V: TRBV10-2
CDR3: CASSPDRGNQPQHF
DNA: TGCGCCAGCAGCCCGGACAGGGGGAATCAGCCCCAGCATTTT

size: once
J: TRBJ1-1
D: NA
V: TRBV5-1
CDR3: CASSLQSRRDEAFF
DNA: TGCGCCAGCAGCTTGCAAAGTCGGCGGGATGAAGCTTTCTTT

size: NA
J: TRBJ2-1
D: NA
V: TRBV14
CDR3: CASSQSLAPGDEQFF
DNA: TGTGCCAGCAGCCAAAGCCTGGCCCCGGGGGATGAGCAGTTCTTC

size: NA
J: TRBJ2-7
D: NA
V: TRBV6-6
CDR3: CASSGGLGHAAYEQYF
DNA: TGTGCCAGCAGTGGGGGCCTAGGGCATGCCGCCTACGAGCAGTACTTC

size: NA
J: TRBJ1-5
D: NA
V: TRBV28
CDR3: CASSPGGSNQPQHF
DNA: TGTGCCAGCAGTCCTGGGGGAAGCAATCAGCCCCAGCATTTT

size: NA
J: TRBJ2-3
D: TRBD1
V: TRBV10-3
CDR3: CAIRADRDGRDTQYF
DNA: TGTGCCATCAGAGCGGACAGGGATGGTAGAGATACGCAGTATTTT

size: NA
J: TRBJ2-5
D: TRBD2
V: TRBV30
CDR3: CAWSSGGETQYF
DNA: TGTGCCTGGAGTTCCGGGGGGGAGACCCAGTACTTC

size: NA
J: TRBJ2-1
D: TRBD2
V: TRBV7-3
CDR3: CASSPGASGSDEQFF
DNA: TGTGCCAGCAGCCCGGGGGCTAGCGGGAGCGATGAGCAGTTCTTC

size: NA
J: TRBJ2-7
D: NA
V: TRBV9
CDR3: CASSVDPGLSSYEQYF
DNA: TGTGCCAGCAGTGTAGATCCAGGTTTGAGCTCCTACGAGCAGTACTTC